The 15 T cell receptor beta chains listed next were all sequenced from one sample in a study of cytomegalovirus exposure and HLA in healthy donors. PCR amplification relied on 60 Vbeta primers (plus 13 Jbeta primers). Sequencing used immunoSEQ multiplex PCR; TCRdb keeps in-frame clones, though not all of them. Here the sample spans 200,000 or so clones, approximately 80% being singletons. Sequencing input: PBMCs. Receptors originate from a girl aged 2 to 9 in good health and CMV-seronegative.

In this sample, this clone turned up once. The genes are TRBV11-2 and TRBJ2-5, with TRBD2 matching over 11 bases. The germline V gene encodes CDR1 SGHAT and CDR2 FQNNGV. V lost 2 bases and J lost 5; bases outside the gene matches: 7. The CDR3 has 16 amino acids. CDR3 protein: CASSLSASGRWETQYF. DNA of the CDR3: TGTGCCAGCAGCTTATCGGCTAGCGGGAGGTGGGAGACCCAGTACTTC.

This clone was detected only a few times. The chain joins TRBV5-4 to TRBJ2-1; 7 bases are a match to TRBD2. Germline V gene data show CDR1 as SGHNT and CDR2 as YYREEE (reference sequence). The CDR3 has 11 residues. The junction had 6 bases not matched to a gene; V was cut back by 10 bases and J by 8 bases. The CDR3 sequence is CAGSRGDEQFF. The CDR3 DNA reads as TGTGCCGGGTCACGGGGGGATGAGCAGTTCTTC.

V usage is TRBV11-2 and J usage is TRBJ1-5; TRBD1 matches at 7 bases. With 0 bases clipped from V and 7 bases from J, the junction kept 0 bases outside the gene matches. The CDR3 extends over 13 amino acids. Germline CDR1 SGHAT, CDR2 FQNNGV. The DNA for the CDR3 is TGTGCCAGCAGCTTAGACAGGGGGCAGCCCCAGCATTTT. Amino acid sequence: CASSLDRGQPQHF.

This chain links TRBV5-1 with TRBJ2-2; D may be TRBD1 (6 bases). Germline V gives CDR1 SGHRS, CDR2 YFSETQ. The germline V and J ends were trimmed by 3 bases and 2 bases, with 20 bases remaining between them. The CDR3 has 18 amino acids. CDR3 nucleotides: TGCGCCAGCAGCTCGTCCACCGGGACACTCCCTAACACCGGGGAGCTGTTTTTT. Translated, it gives CASSSSTGTLPNTGELFF.

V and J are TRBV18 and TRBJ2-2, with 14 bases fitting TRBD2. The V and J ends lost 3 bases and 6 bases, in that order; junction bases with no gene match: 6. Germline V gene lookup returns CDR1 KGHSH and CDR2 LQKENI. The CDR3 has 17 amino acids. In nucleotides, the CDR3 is TGTGCCAGCTCACCCGGGACTAGCGGGAGATTAGCCGGGGAGCTGTTTTTT. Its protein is CASSPGTSGRLAGELFF.

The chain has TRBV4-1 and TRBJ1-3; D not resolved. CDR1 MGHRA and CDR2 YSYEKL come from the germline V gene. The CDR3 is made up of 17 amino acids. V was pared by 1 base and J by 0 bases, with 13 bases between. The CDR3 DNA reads TGCGCCAGCAGCCAAGTACCCTTCTTAGACTCTGGAAACACCATATATTTT. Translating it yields CASSQVPFLDSGNTIYF.

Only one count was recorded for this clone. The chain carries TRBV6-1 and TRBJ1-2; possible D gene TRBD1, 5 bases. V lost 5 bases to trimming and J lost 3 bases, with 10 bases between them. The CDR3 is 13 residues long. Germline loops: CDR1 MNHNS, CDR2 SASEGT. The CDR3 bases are TGTGCCAGCAGTCAGGGATCGGACTATGGCTACACCTTC. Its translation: CASSQGSDYGYTF.

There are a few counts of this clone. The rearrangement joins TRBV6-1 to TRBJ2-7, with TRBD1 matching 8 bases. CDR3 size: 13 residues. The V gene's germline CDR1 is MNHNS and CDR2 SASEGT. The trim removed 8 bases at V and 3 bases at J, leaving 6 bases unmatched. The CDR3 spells CASGWTGRYEQYF. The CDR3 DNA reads TGTGCCAGCGGGTGGACAGGGCGCTACGAGCAGTACTTC.

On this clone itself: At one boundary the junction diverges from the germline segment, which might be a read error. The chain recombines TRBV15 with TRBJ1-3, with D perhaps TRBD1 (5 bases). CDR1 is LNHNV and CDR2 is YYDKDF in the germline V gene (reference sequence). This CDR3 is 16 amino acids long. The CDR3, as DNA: TGTGCCACCAGCCGAGATCCCACAGGCTCTGGAAACACCATATATTTT. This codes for CATSRDPTGSGNTIYF.

CDR3 protein: CASSLLLGGARTYNSPLHF. In DNA form, the CDR3 reads TGCGCCAGCAGCTTGCTTCTAGGGGGGGCGCGGACGTATAATTCACCCCTCCACTTT. The rearrangement joins TRBV5-1 to TRBJ1-6, with a weak D call TRBD1 (6 bases). Trimming stripped 1 base from V and 4 bases from J, with 21 bases between. This CDR3 is built from 19 residues. CDR1 SGHRS and CDR2 YFSETQ come from the germline V gene. Drawing the rest from reference TRBV5-1 and TRBJ1-6, the complete variable domain is KAGVTQTPRYLIKTRGQQVTLSCSPISGHRSVSWYQQTPGQGLQFLFEYFSETQRNKGNFPGRFSGRQFSNSRSEMNVSTLELGDSALYLCASSLLLGGARTYNSPLHFGNGTRLTVT.

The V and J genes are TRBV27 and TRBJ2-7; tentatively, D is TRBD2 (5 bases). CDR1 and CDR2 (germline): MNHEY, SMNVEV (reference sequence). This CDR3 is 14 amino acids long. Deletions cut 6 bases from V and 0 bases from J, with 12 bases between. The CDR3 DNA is TGTGCCAGCAGCCAAGCGGCCAGCTCCTACGAGCAGTACTTC. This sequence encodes CASSQAASSYEQYF.

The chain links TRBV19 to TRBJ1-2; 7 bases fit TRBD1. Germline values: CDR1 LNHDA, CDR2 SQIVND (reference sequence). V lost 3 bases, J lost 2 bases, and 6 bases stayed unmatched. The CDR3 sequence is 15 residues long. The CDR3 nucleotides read TGTGCCAGTAGTATTTACGGGACAGAGAACTATGGCTACACCTTC. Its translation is CASSIYGTENYGYTF.

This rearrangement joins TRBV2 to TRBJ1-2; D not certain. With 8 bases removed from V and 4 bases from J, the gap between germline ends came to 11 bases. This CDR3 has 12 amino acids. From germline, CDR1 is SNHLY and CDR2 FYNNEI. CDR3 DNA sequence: TGTGCCAGCGGTGGTCCAGTCTATGGCTACACCTTC. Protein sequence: CASGGPVYGYTF.

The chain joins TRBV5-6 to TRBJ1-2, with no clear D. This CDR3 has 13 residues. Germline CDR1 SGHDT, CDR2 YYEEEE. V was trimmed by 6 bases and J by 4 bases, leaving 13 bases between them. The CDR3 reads CASNPGGSYGYTF. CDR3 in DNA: TGTGCCAGCAACCCCGGCGGAAGCTATGGCTACACCTTC.

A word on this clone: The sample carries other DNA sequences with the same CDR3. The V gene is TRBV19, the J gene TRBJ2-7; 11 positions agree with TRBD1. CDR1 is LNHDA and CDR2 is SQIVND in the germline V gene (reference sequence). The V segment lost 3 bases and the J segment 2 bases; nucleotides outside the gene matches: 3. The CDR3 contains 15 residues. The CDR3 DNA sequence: TGTGCCAGTAGTATTGGGACAGGGGGACCCTACGAGCAGTACTTC. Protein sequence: CASSIGTGGPYEQYF.